A single sample is the source of the 16 T cell receptor beta chains below, sequenced in a study of T cell changes during pregnancy in multiple sclerosis. Profiling relied on immunoSEQ multiplex PCR, and the TCRdb table lists in-frame clones only, not all of them. The data contain about 39,000 clones, 85% to 95% of them singletons. Sequenced material: CD4+ T cells from peripheral blood mononuclear cells, taken in the third trimester of pregnancy. The source of these receptors is a female donor in good health, enrolled as a control in a pregnancy study.

The V and J genes are TRBV9 and TRBJ1-1, with TRBD1 matching 7 bases. The J segment lost 6 bases and the V segment lost 3 bases, leaving 8 bases of the junction unmatched. This CDR3 has 14 amino acids. CDR1 is SGDLS, CDR2 YYNGEE, per germline. In DNA form, the CDR3 reads TGTGCCAGCAGCGGACGCAGGGGGATAGCTGAAGCTTTCTTT. This encodes CASSGRRGIAEAFF.

In this sample, this clone turned up a few times. The chain recombines TRBV12-5 with TRBJ2-1; D call uncertain. Germline values: CDR1 LGHNT, CDR2 FRNRAP. Trimming cost V 3 bases and J 6 bases, with 12 bases left between them. This CDR3 is 14 amino acids long. The CDR3 DNA reads TGTGCTAGTGGTTTTGGAGTAAGTGTCAATGAGCAGTTCTTC. Protein: CASGFGVSVNEQFF.

The J gene is TRBJ2-1, the V gene TRBV14; TRBD1 matches 8 bases. V lost 0 bases, J lost 6 bases, and 7 bases stayed unmatched. Per the germline V gene, CDR1 is SGHDN and CDR2 is FVKESK. CDR3 size: 16 residues. CDR3 coding DNA: TGTGCCAGCAGCCAAGAAGCCAGGGGGCTAGCCAATGAGCAGTTCTTC. Protein sequence: CASSQEARGLANEQFF. The full variable domain, completed using reference TRBV14 and TRBJ2-1, is EAGVTQFPSHSVIEKGQTVTLRCDPISGHDNLYWYRRVMGKEIKFLLHFVKESKQDESGMPNNRFLAERTGGTYSTLKVQPAELEDSGVYFCASSQEARGLANEQFFGPGTRLTVL.

J is TRBJ1-4 and V is TRBV18, with D perhaps TRBD1 (5 bases). This CDR3 is built from 13 residues. The V and J ends lost 6 bases and 4 bases respectively, with 9 bases between them. CDR1 is KGHSH and CDR2 is LQKENI in the germline V gene. CDR3 sequence reads: CASSPGLNEKLFF. As DNA, the CDR3 is TGTGCCAGCTCCCCGGGACTTAATGAAAAACTGTTTTTT. The full variable domain, its missing parts supplied by reference TRBV18 and TRBJ1-4, is NAGVMQNPRHLVRRRGQEARLRCSPMKGHSHVYWYRQLPEEGLKFMVYLQKENIIDESGMPKERFSAEFPKEGPSILRIQQVVRGDSAAYFCASSPGLNEKLFFGSGTQLSVL.

The V call is TRBV7-2, the J call TRBJ1-2; D is undetermined. Trimming took 4 bases from V and 6 from J, leaving 12 bases between them. CDR3 size: 13 residues. Germline CDR1 SGHTA, CDR2 FQGNSA. CDR3 in DNA: TGTGCCAGCAGCTCCCGGGTAACGGATGGCTACACCTTC. Its translation: CASSSRVTDGYTF. Combining the CDR3 with reference TRBV7-2 and TRBJ1-2 gives the whole variable domain GAGVSQSPSNKVTEKGKDVELRCDPISGHTALYWYRQSLGQGLEFLIYFQGNSAPDKSGLPSDRFSAERTGGSVSTLTIQRTQQEDSAVYLCASSSRVTDGYTFGSGTRLTVV.

This clone was found a few times. V is TRBV5-1 and J is TRBJ1-4, with TRBD1 identical over 9 bases. CDR3 size: 15 residues. Trimming cost V 0 bases and J 10 bases; bases outside gene matches: 7. Germline assignment: CDR1 SGHRS and CDR2 YFSETQ. CDR3 bases: TGCGCCAGCAGCTTGGGAGGACAGGGGACGGGAAAACTGTTTTTT. This codes for CASSLGGQGTGKLFF. The whole variable domain, remainder taken from reference TRBV5-1 and TRBJ1-4, is KAGVTQTPRYLIKTRGQQVTLSCSPISGHRSVSWYQQTPGQGLQFLFEYFSETQRNKGNFPGRFSGRQFSNSRSEMNVSTLELGDSALYLCASSLGGQGTGKLFFGSGTQLSVL.

The CDR3, as DNA: TGTGCCAGCAGTTACTCAACCGTGGACTACTACAATGAGCAGTTCTTC. Its translation is CASSYSTVDYYNEQFF. This chain joins TRBV6-5 and TRBJ2-1, with D maybe TRBD2 (6 bases). Trimming took off 0 bases at V and 3 bases at J, with 12 bases between the two ends. The CDR3 is 16 amino acids. In germline, CDR1 is MNHEY, CDR2 SVGAGI.

The chain employs TRBV27 and TRBJ2-1; 8 bases line up with TRBD2. This CDR3 region has 15 residues. Per germline, CDR1 MNHEY and CDR2 SMNVEV (reference sequence). After removal of 9 bases from V and 4 bases from J, the junction contained 11 bases not matched to a gene. CDR3 DNA sequence: TGTGCCAGTCACGGCGGGGGGTCGAAGTACAATGAGCAGTTCTTC. Translating it yields CASHGGGSKYNEQFF.

The V call is TRBV29-1, the J call TRBJ2-1; 8 bases map to TRBD1. The CDR3 loop spans 13 amino acids. Germline loops: CDR1 SQVTM, CDR2 ANQGSEA. V lost 7 bases and J lost 2; bases outside the gene matches: 4. DNA of the CDR3: TGCAGCGCTGACAGGGGTGCCTACAATGAGCAGTTCTTC. It encodes CSADRGAYNEQFF.

This clone was seen just once. The chain couples TRBV7-2 to TRBJ2-1; 9 bases map to TRBD1. J lost 3 bases, V lost 6 bases, and 6 bases had no gene match. CDR1 is SGHTA and CDR2 is FQGNSA in the germline V gene. The CDR3 has 15 residues. The CDR3 coding sequence is TGTGCCAGCAGTTCCGGGACAGGGCTCTACAATGAGCAGTTCTTC. It encodes CASSSGTGLYNEQFF.

The chain uses TRBV28 and TRBJ2-7, with 8 positions matching TRBD1. Germline trimming cut 5 bases from V and 3 bases from J; bases unmatched to any gene: 9. Germline V gives CDR1 MDHEN, CDR2 SYDVKM. The CDR3 consists of 15 residues. CDR3 bases: TGTGCCAGCAGTGGCGCCTCAGGGGGCGACTACGAGCAGTACTTC. Its protein is CASSGASGGDYEQYF.

The chain joins TRBV11-2 to TRBJ1-2; 8 bases fit TRBD1. Unmatched junction bases numbered 8, after V lost 5 bases and J lost 3 bases. CDR3 length: 15 amino acids. The germline CDR1 and CDR2 sequences are SGHAT and FQNNGV. CDR3 amino acids: CASSLRTGLDYGYTF. The CDR3 nucleotides are TGTGCCAGCAGCCTAAGGACAGGGCTGGACTATGGCTACACCTTC.

The chain has TRBV5-4 and TRBJ2-2, with 15 bases that match TRBD2. V shed 5 bases, J shed 4 bases, and the junction held 6 bases outside the gene matches. Germline CDR1 is SGHNT and CDR2 is YYREEE (reference sequence). This CDR3 has 17 amino acids. The CDR3 region has the DNA TGTGCCAGCAGTCGGACTAGCGGGGGGGAGACCACCGGGGAGCTGTTTTTT. This encodes CASSRTSGGETTGELFF. Using reference TRBV5-4 and TRBJ2-2 for the parts outside the CDR3, the full variable domain is ETGVTQSPTHLIKTRGQQVTLRCSSQSGHNTVSWYQQALGQGPQFIFQYYREEENGRGNFPPRFSGLQFPNYSSELNVNALELDDSALYLCASSRTSGGETTGELFFGEGSRLTVL.

There are a few counts of this clone. The V and J genes are TRBV6-6 and TRBJ1-4, with D maybe TRBD1 (6 bases). V lost 2 bases to trimming and J lost 0 bases, with 7 bases between them. The CDR3 consists of 15 residues. The germline CDR1 and CDR2 sequences are MNHNY and SVGAGI (reference sequence). For the CDR3, the DNA is TGTGCCAGCAGTTACCCAGGGGCAACTAATGAAAAACTGTTTTTT. This encodes CASSYPGATNEKLFF.

The CDR3 region is CASSGRLGLAEQFF. Here the CDR3 DNA reads TGTGCCAGCAGTGGCCGATTGGGGCTAGCGGAGCAGTTCTTC. The chain is built from TRBV25-1 and TRBJ2-1, with D possibly matching TRBD2 (6 bases). Trimming stripped 4 bases from V and 10 bases from J, with 17 bases between. Germline CDR1 and CDR2: MGHDK and SYGVNS. The CDR3 has 14 amino acids. Together with reference TRBV25-1 and TRBJ2-1, the CDR3 gives the full variable domain: EADIYQTPRYLVIGTGKKITLECSQTMGHDKMYWYQQDPGMELHLIHYSYGVNSTEKGDLSSESTVSRIRTEHFPLTLESARPSHTSQYLCASSGRLGLAEQFFGPGTRLTVL.

The chain joins TRBV5-1 to TRBJ2-7, with 8 bases that match TRBD1. The germline V gene has CDR1 SGHRS and CDR2 YFSETQ. J lost 4 bases, V lost 5 bases, and 11 bases had no gene match. This CDR3 has 15 residues. The CDR3 DNA reads TGCGCCAGCAGATTAGGACAGGGATCATTTTACGAGCAGTACTTC. It translates to CASRLGQGSFYEQYF.